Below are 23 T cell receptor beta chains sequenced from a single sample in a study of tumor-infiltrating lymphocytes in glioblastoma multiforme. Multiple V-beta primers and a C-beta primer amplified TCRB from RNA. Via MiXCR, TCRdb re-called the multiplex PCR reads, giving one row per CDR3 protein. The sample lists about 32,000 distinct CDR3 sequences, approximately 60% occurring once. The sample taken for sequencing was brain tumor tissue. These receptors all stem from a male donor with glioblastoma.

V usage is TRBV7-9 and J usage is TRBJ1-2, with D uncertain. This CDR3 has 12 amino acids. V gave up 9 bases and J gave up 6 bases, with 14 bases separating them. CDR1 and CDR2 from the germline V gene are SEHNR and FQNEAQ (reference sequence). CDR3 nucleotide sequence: TGTGCCAGAGGTGGTACTGCCCATGGCTACACCTTC. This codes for CARGGTAHGYTF.

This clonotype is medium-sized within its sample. The CDR3 nucleotides are TGTGCCAGCAGCTATGACAGGAACACTGAAGCTTTCTTT. Translating it yields CASSYDRNTEAFF. V gene TRBV11-2 combines with J gene TRBJ1-1, with D possibly being TRBD1 (5 bases). Germline V CDR1 and CDR2: SGHAT, FQNNGV. The CDR3 has 13 amino acids. V was pared by 4 bases and J by 1 base, with 7 bases between.

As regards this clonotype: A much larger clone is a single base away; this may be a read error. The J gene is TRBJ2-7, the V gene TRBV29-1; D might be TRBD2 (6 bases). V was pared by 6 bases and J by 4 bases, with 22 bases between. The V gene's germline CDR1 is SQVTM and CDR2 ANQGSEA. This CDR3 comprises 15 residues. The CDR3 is CSVRNGTGGVYEQYF. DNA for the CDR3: TGCAGCGTCCGAAATGGAACTGGCGGGGTTTACGAGCAGTACTTC.

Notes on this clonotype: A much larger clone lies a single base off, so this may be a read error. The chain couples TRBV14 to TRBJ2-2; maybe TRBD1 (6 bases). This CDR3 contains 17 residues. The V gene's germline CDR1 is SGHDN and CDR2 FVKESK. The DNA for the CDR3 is TGTGCCATCAGCCACACTAGAACAGGGTCCGTGGCCGGGGAGCTGTTTTTT. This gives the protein CAISHTRTGSVAGELFF.

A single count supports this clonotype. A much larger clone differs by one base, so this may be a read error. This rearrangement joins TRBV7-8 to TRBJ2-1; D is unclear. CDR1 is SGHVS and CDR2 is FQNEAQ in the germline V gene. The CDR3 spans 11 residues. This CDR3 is CAGSAYNEQFF. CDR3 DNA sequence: TGTGCCGGCAGCGCCTACAATGAGCAGTTCTTC. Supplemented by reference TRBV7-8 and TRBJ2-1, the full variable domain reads GAGVSQSPRYKVAKRGQDVALRCDPISGHVSLFWYQQALGQGPEFLTYFQNEAQLDKSGLPSDRFFAERPEGSVSTLKIQRTQQEDSAVYLCAGSAYNEQFFGPGTRLTVL.

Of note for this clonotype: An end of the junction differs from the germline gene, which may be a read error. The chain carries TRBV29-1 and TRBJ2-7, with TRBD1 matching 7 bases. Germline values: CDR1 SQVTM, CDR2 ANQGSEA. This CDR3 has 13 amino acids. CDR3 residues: CSVVWDRDYKQYF. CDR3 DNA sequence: TGCAGCGTCGTTTGGGACAGAGACTACAAGCAGTACTTC.

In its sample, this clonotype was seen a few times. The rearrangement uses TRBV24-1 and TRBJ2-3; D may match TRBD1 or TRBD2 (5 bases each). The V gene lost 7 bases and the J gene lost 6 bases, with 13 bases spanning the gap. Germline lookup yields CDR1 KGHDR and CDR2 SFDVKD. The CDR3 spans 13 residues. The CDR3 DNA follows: TGTGCCACCAGGGAAGATTGGGGGGATACGCAGTATTTT. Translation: CATREDWGDTQYF.

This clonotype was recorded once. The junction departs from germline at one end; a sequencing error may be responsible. The CDR3 here is CASSQDRYRGTYGYSF. The CDR3 nucleotides read TGCGCAAGCAGCCAAGATCGATACAGGGGAACCTATGGCTACTCCTTC. This chain uses TRBV4-1 with TRBJ1-2, with 7 positions matching TRBD1. Germline assignment: CDR1 MGHRA and CDR2 YSYEKL. CDR3 length: 16 residues.

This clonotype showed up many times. CDR3 in amino acids: CSASPRPGLAGITSTDTQYF. CDR3 DNA sequence: TGCAGTGCTAGCCCACGACCGGGACTAGCGGGAATAACGAGCACAGATACGCAGTATTTT. The chain employs TRBV20-1 and TRBJ2-3, with 13 bases matching TRBD2. This CDR3 has 20 amino acids. CDR1 is DFQATT, CDR2 SNEGSKA, per germline (reference sequence). Trimming at V came to 3 bases and at J to 0 bases, leaving 15 bases not matched to a gene.

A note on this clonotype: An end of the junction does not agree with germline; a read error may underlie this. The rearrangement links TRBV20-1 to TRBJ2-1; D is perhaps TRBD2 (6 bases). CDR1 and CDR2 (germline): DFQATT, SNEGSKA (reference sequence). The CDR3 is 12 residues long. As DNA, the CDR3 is TGCTGTGCTAGAGCCGGGGGCAATGAGCAGTTCTTC. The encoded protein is CCARAGGNEQFF.

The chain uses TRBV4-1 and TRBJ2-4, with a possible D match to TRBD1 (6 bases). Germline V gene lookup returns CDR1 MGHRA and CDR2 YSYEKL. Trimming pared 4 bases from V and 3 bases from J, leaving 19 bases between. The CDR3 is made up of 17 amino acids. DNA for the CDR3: TGCGCCAGCAGCCTCCCCGGGACACTAATAGTCAAAAACATTCAGTACTTC. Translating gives CASSLPGTLIVKNIQYF.

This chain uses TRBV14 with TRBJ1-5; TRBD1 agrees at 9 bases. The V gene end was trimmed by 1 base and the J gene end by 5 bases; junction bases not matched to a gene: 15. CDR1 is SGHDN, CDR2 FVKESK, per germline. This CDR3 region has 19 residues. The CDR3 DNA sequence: TGTGCCAGCAGCCAAGTAGGGTCCGGGGACAGGGAAACGCATCAGCCCCAGCATTTT. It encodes CASSQVGSGDRETHQPQHF.

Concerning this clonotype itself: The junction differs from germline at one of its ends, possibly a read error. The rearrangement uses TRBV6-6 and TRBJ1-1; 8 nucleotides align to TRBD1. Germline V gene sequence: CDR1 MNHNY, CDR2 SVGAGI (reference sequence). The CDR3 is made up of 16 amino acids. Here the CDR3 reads CASSYIQGAGDTQAVF. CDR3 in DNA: TGTGCCAGCAGTTACATCCAGGGGGCCGGGGATACTCAAGCTGTCTTT.

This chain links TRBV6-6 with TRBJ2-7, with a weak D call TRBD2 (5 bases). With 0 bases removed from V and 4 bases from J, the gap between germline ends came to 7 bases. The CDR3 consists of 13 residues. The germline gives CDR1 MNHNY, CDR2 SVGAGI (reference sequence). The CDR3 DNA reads TGTGCCAGCAGTTACTCGCAGCGGTACGAGCAGTACTTC. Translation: CASSYSQRYEQYF.

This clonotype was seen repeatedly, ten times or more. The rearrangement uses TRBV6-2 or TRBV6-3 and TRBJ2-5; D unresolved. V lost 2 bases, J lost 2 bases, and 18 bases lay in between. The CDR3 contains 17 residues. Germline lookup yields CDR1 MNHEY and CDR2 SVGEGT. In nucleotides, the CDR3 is TGTGCCAGCAGTTACACCTACGGGTCAAGGGTGCAAGAGACCCAGTACTTC. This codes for CASSYTYGSRVQETQYF.

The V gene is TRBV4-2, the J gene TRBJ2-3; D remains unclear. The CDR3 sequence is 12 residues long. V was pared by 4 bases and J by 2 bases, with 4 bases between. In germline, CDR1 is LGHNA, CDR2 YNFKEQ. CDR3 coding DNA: TGTGCCAGCAGCCTTCCCACAGATACGCAGTATTTT. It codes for CASSLPTDTQYF.

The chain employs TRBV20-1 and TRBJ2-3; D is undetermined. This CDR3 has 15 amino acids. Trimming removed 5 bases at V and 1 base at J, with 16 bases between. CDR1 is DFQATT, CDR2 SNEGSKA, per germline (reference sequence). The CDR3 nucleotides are TGCAGTGCTCTGAACCGGTTCGCCGGCACAGATACGCAGTATTTT. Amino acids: CSALNRFAGTDTQYF.

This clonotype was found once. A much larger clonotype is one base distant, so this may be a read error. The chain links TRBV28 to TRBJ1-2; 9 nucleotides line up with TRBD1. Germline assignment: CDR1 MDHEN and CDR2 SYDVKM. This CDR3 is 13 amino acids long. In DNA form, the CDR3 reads TGTGTCAGCAGTCCCGGACAGGGGAATGGCTACACCTTC. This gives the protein CVSSPGQGNGYTF.

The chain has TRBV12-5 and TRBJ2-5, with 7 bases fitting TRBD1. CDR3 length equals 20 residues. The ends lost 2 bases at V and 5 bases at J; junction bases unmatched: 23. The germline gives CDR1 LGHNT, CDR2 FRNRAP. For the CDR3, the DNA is TGTGCTAGTGGTTTGCCTCGGTACGAAGCTCTATCGACAGGGATTGAGACCCAGTACTTC. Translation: CASGLPRYEALSTGIETQYF.

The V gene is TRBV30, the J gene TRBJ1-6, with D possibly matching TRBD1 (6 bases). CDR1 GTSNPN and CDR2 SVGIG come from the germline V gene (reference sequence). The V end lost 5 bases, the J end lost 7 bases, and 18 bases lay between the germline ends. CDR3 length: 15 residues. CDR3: CAWGHRGPQNSPLHF. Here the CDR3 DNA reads TGTGCCTGGGGGCACCGGGGGCCCCAAAATTCACCCCTCCACTTT.

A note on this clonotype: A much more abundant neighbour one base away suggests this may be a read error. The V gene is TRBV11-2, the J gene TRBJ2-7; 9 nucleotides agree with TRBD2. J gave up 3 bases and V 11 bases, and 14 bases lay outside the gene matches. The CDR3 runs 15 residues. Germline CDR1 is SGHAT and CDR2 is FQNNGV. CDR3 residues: CAPDARAGGLYEQYF. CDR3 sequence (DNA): TGTGCCCCCGACGCGAGAGCGGGAGGTCTCTACGAGCAGTACTTC.

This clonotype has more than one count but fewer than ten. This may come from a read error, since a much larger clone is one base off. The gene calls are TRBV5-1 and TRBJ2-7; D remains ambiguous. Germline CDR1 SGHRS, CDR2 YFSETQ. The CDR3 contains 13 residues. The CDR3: CASSLGTAYKQYF. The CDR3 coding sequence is TGCGCCAGCAGCTTGGGCACAGCCTACAAGCAGTACTTC.

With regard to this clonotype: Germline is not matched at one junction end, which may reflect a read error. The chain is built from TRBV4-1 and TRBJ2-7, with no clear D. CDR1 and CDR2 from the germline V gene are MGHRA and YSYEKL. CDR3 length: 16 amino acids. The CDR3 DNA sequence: TGCGCCAGCAGCCAAGATGCCATCTTAAGCTCCTGCGAGCAGTACTTC. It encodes CASSQDAILSSCEQYF.